This T cell receptor beta chain appears in the sequencing data of a study of blood T cell repertoires in COVID-19. Overall study: Samples taken during acute and convalescent COVID-19 were collected in the United States, Italy and Spain. PBMCs, B-cell-depleted T cells, or T cells were the source of the cDNA or gDNA that made up the material.

Per the original methods: For nucleated cells, counts were estimated from reference gene primer amplification. TCRdb's table, derived via immunoSEQ multiplex PCR, lists solely in-frame clones and lacks some. For V, J and clone size, that table is used; D and trimming come from the DNA. In the table there are over 250,000 clones, roughly 85% of which are singletons. Germline CDR1 is MDHEN and CDR2 is SYDVKM. The ends were cut back, 3 bases at V and 6 bases at J, with 14 bases in the middle. CDR3 length: 14 amino acids. Sequenced: peripheral blood. The chain combines TRBV28 with TRBJ1-2; D is possibly TRBD1 (6 bases). The receptor's source is a human donor in a cohort sampled during active COVID-19. CDR3 region: CASSFRVGGDGYTF. The CDR3, as DNA: TGTGCCAGCAGTTTTAGGGTAGGGGGTGATGGCTACACCTTC.